This TCR beta chain was documented in a study of shared T cell receptors in the human thymus. Turning to this clone: The junction differs from germline at one of its ends, possibly a read error.

The CDR3 extends over 16 amino acids. Per the germline V gene, CDR1 is SGHAT and CDR2 is FQNNGV. Produced via immunoSEQ multiplex PCR; TCRdb's table is partial and in-frame only. The table shows hundreds of thousands of clones, with around 87% occurring only once. The same data also went into a second study, on human thymus T cells.

This receptor was taken from a boy younger than two with a congenital heart defect. The sample consisted of thymocytes. The rearrangement uses TRBV11-2 and TRBJ1-3; no definite D call. The CDR3: CASSPLTRDYGNAIYF. CDR3 nucleotides: TGTGCCAGCAGCCCGTTGACACGAGACTATGGAAACGCCATATATTTT.